The subject of this entry is one TCR beta chain. The record originates from a study of T cell repertoires in cytomegalovirus infection. From the reads, TCRdb called clonotypes with MiXCR, one entry per CDR3 protein. The sample lists around 240,000 distinct CDR3 sequences; 22% were seen once. Germline lookup yields CDR1 MGHRA and CDR2 YSYEKL. V gave up 6 bases and J gave up 2 bases, with 14 bases separating them. The CDR3 has 15 residues. The sequenced sample consisted of CD8+ T cells from PBMCs. The chain employs TRBV4-1 and TRBJ1-5; D is undetermined. The sequence came from a human donor in good health (CMV status not recorded). Some clones in this sample may be carry-over from other donors' samples. The CDR3 loop is CASRGGVMGNQPQHF. As DNA, the CDR3 is TGCGCCAGCAGGGGCGGTGTCATGGGCAATCAGCCCCAGCATTTT.